This note documents a single T cell receptor (beta chain) sequence. This clone was counted a single time. What this receptor recognizes is not known. Base qualities were left out, and no much larger clone turns up one base away. TCRbeta CDR3 regions were amplified from genomic DNA by means of the immunoSEQ Assay, a bias-controlled multiplex PCR. The study's processing was this. The number of nucleated cells in each sample was estimated by amplification of reference gene primers within the assay. Sequence reads were collapsed and filtered to measure the absolute abundance of every unique TCRbeta CDR3 rearrangement. For each sample, productive Simpson clonality was calculated as the square root of Simpson's diversity index across productive rearrangements. TCRdb took this table from immuneACCESS and kept in-frame rearrangements with V and J called. Such tables lack part of the clones; where checked against another copy, unresolved V genes explain under half of the gap, and the rest is unexplained. V and J calls plus clone size are reproduced from that table; the DNA served to infer D and trimming. Counted in this sample were 300,000 to 500,000 clones; 85% to 90% of them appeared once. Roughly 0.97% of the sample is held by the ten biggest clonotypes.

This sample was included in a study of blood T cell repertoires in COVID-19 (TCRdb year 2020). Concerning the study at large: The collaborator samples originated in the United States, Italy and Spain and spanned the acute and convalescent phases of COVID-19. The material from the prospective study consisted of cDNA or gDNA derived from T cells, B-cell-depleted T cells, or PBMCs. The dataset comprised deeply sampled blood TCRbeta repertoires from subjects exposed to, actively infected with, or recovered from COVID-19. The repertoires were released in a freely available public database intended as a resource for research on the immune response to SARS-CoV-2. Samples came from the ongoing ImmuneRACE study (first 160 participants) plus 1,254 subjects from 6 global collaborators. The sample metadata nearly always contained a de-identified subject ID, COVID-19 status, age in years and sex. Where available, HLA class I and class II types were taken from metadata supplied by the sample provider and were not determined by assay-based typing. Summary of the overall study and its limitations: The amount of clinical and demographic metadata varied by source and participant and was provided uncurated.

Here V drops 4 bases and J drops 3 bases, and the junction holds 9 bases not matched to any gene. The CDR3 spans 15 residues, from the cysteine through the phenylalanine. Kept here is only the CDR3 DNA, which spans 45 bases and is read in frame from base 1. In the germline V gene, CDR1 corresponds to SGDLS and CDR2 to YYNGEE. In the prospective study, participants were about 18 to 100 years old, resided in about 25 geographic areas of the United States, and were enrolled through a virtual design. To assign participants to cohorts, the prospective study relied on clinical history that participants themselves reported in a screening survey and a study questionnaire. In the prospective study, whole blood, serum and a nasopharyngeal or oropharyngeal swab were collected from each participant by mobile phlebotomists. Participants in the prospective study had the option to provide additional blood draws and questionnaires over a 2-month period. Before DNA extraction, blood samples from the prospective study were shipped at room temperature or frozen.

This clonotype was sampled from a woman between 25 and 40 years old with acute COVID-19. The sequence is built from TRBV9 and TRBJ1-2; TRBD1 agrees with 7 junctional bases. The specimen sequenced was PBMCs or T cells enriched from blood (not recorded which). Here is the DNA: TGTGCCAGCAGCCCTCAAGACAGGGCGGACTATGGCTACACCTTC. Translated, this is CASSPQDRADYGYTF.